The 2 T cell receptor beta chains below were found in one sample sequenced in a study of T-cell memory formation after mild COVID-19. In TCRdb, the 5' RACE reads were re-called with MiXCR into one record per CDR3 protein. The sample lists about 430,000 distinct CDR3 sequences; 20% to 30% were seen once. Sequencing was done on a sample of PBMCs or a T cell subset sorted from them (not recorded which). The receptors shown here come from an adult woman who had mild COVID-19 (a few samples of this study predate the infection). Cell type and time point are not known.

J is TRBJ1-2 and V is TRBV7-8; unclear D gene. CDR1 and CDR2 from the germline V gene are SGHVS and FQNEAQ. There are 12 residues in the CDR3. V dropped 4 bases and J dropped 5 bases, with 8 bases sitting between them. DNA for the CDR3: TGTGCCAGCAGCTCGAAGGGTTATGGCTACACCTTC. Amino acid sequence: CASSSKGYGYTF.

This clonotype was detected only a few times. The chain carries TRBV24-1 and TRBJ2-3; D is unclear. Between the trimmed V and J ends, which lost 3 bases and 1 base, there was a span of 16 bases. The CDR3 loop spans 17 amino acids. Germline V gene sequence: CDR1 KGHDR, CDR2 SFDVKD. CDR3 in amino acids: CATSDRDPGSGTDTQYF. CDR3 nucleotide sequence: TGTGCCACCAGTGATCGTGACCCCGGATCGGGCACAGATACGCAGTATTTT.